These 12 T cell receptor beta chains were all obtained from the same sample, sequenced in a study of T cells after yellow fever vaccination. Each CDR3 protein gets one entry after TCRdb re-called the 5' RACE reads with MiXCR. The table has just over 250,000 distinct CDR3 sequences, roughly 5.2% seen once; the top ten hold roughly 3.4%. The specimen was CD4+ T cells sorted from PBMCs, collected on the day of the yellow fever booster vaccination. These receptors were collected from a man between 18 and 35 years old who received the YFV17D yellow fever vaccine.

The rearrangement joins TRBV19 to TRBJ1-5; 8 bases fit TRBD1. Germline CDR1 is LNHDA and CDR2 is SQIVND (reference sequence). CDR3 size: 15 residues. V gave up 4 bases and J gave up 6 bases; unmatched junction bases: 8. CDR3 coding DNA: TGTGCCAGTAGTAGTACAGGGGGGTCGTCTCAGCCCCAGCATTTT. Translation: CASSSTGGSSQPQHF. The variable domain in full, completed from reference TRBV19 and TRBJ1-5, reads DGGITQSPKYLFRKEGQNVTLSCEQNLNHDAMYWYRQDPGQGLRLIYYSQIVNDFQKGDIAEGYSVSREKKESFPLTVTSAQKNPTAFYLCASSSTGGSSQPQHFGDGTRLSIL.

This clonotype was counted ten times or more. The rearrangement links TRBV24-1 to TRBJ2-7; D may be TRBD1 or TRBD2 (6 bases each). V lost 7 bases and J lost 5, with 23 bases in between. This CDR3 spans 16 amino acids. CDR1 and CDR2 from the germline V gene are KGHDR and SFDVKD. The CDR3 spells CATRTSRGLPKDEQYV. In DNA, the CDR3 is TGTGCCACCAGGACAAGTCGGGGGCTGCCAAAGGACGAGCAGTACGTC.

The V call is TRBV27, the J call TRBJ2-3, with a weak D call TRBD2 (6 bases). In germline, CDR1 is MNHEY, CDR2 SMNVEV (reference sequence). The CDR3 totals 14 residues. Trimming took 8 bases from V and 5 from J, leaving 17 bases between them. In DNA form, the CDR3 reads TGTGCCAGCCGCACGGGACTTTTGATAGATACGCAGTATTTT. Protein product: CASRTGLLIDTQYF.

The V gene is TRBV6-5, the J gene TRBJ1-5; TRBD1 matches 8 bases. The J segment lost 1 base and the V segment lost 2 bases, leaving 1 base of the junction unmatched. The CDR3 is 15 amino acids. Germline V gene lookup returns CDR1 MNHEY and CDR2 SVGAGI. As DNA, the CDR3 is TGTGCCAGCAGTTACCGGACAGGGAGCAATCAGCCCCAGCATTTT. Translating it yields CASSYRTGSNQPQHF.

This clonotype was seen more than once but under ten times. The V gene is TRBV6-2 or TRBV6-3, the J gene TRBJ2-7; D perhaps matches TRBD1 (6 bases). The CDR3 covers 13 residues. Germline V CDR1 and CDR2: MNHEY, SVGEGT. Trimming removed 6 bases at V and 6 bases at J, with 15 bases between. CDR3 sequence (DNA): TGTGCCAGCAGGAGACCCAAAGGGGGCGAGCAGTACGTC. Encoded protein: CASRRPKGGEQYV.

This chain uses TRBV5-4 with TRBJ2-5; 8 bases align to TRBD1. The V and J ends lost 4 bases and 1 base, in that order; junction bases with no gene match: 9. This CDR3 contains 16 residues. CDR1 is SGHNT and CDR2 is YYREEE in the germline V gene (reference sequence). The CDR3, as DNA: TGTGCCAGCAGCCTGGGGCAGGGGGCCGCCCAAGAGACCCAGTACTTC. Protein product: CASSLGQGAAQETQYF.

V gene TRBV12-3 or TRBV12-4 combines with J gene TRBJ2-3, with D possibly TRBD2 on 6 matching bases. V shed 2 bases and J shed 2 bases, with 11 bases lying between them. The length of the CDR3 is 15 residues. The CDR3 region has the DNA TGTGCCAGCAGTTTACCTGCGGGGTACACAGATACGCAGTATTTT. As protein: CASSLPAGYTDTQYF.

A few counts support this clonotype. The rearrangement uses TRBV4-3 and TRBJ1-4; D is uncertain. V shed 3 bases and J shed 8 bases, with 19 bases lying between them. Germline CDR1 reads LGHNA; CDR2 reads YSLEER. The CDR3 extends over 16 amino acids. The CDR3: CASSHRPRGVEEKLFF. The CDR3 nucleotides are TGCGCCAGCAGCCACCGACCCCGGGGAGTTGAGGAAAAACTGTTTTTT.

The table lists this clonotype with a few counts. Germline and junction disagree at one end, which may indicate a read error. In DNA form, the CDR3 reads TGTGCCAGCAGCTTATTCCCGGGACAGGAGGGCAACTTC. Amino acids: CASSLFPGQEGNF. The rearrangement joins TRBV7-2 to TRBJ2-7; 8 nucleotides align to TRBD1. This CDR3 is built from 13 residues. Germline values: CDR1 SGHTA, CDR2 FQGNSA.

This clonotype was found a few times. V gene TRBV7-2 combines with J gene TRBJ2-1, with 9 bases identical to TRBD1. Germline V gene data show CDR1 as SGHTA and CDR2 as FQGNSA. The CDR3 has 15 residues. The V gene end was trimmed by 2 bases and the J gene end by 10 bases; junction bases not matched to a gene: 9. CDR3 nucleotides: TGTGCCAGCAGCTTAAGGACAGGGGAAGGTGGGGAGCAGTTCTTC. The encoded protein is CASSLRTGEGGEQFF.

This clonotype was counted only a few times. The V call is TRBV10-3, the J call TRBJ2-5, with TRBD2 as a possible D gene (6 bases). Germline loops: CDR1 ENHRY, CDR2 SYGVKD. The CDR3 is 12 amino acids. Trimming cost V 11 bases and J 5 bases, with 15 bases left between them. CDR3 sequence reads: CAVRREGETQYF. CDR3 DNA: TGTGCCGTCCGGAGGGAAGGGGAGACCCAGTACTTC.

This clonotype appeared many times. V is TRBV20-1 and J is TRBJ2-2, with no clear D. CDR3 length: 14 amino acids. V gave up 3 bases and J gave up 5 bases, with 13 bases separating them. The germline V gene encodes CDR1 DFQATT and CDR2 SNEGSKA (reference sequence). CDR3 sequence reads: CSARARRRTGELFF. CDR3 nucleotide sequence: TGCAGTGCTAGGGCCAGGCGACGAACCGGGGAGCTGTTTTTT.